Below, 27 T cell receptor beta chains from the same sample are listed, as sequenced in a study of HIV-infected patients and healthy controls. Alpha and beta constant-region primers primed reverse transcription of around 500 ng RNA. Separate chain-specific third strand synthesis with multiplexing indices produced the alpha and beta libraries. Using its own MiXCR run on the 5' RACE reads, TCRdb lists one record per CDR3 protein. The table shows almost 25,000 distinct CDR3 sequences, with 8% to 10% occurring only once. All unsorted peripheral T cells were captured because whole blood was used without fractionation. Sequenced material: blood. The origin of the receptors is an adult in good health.

This clonotype was seen many times. The V gene is TRBV7-9, the J gene TRBJ1-1; maybe TRBD1 (5 bases). The CDR3 contains 14 residues. V was cut by 1 base and J by 6 bases, with 12 bases left in between. Germline CDR1 is SEHNR and CDR2 is FQNEAQ (reference sequence). Here the CDR3 reads CASSLVRAGAEAFF. Written as DNA, the CDR3 is TGTGCCAGCAGCTTAGTCAGGGCGGGCGCTGAAGCTTTCTTT.

Many counts were recorded for this clonotype. The chain recombines TRBV4-2 with TRBJ2-7; TRBD2 matches at 8 bases. After removal of 0 bases from V and 6 bases from J, the junction contained 16 bases not matched to a gene. Germline loops: CDR1 LGHNA, CDR2 YNFKEQ. CDR3 length: 18 residues. The CDR3 loop is CASSQDLRLAGKLGEQYF. The CDR3 nucleotides read TGTGCCAGCAGCCAAGATTTGAGGCTAGCGGGTAAGCTCGGCGAGCAGTACTTC.

Judged by abundance, this clonotype is medium-sized. This chain joins TRBV7-2 and TRBJ2-6; 7 positions match TRBD2. Germline CDR1 is SGHTA and CDR2 is FQGNSA. The V and J ends lost 5 bases and 2 bases, in that order; junction bases with no gene match: 9. This CDR3 contains 17 residues. The CDR3 DNA reads as TGTGCCAGCAGCCCACACCTGGGGGGGGCTGGGGCCAACGTCCTGACTTTC. This translates into CASSPHLGGAGANVLTF.

This clonotype has a handful of counts. The chain uses TRBV19 and TRBJ1-1, with D uncertain. Germline V gives CDR1 LNHDA, CDR2 SQIVND (reference sequence). Trimming took off 3 bases at V and 4 bases at J, with 18 bases between the two ends. CDR3 length: 16 amino acids. The CDR3 sequence is CASSINGMWGGTEAFF. CDR3 sequence (DNA): TGTGCCAGTAGTATTAATGGTATGTGGGGTGGCACTGAAGCTTTCTTT.

This clonotype was recorded many times. The chain is built from TRBV6-2 or TRBV6-3 and TRBJ2-7; D unresolved. The germline CDR1 and CDR2 sequences are MNHEY and SVGEGT. CDR3 size: 12 residues. V was clipped by 0 bases and J by 6 bases, with 6 bases between them. In DNA, the CDR3 is TGTGCCAGCAGTTACTCGGTAACCGAGCAGTACTTC. Residues: CASSYSVTEQYF.

This clonotype came up many times. The chain joins TRBV12-3 or TRBV12-4 to TRBJ1-1; D might be TRBD1 (5 bases). The CDR3 is 13 residues long. Trimming removed 3 bases from V and 6 bases from J, with 11 bases in between. The chain's CDR3 is CASSFGAQAEAFF. The DNA for the CDR3 is TGTGCCAGCAGTTTCGGGGCTCAGGCTGAAGCTTTCTTT.

This clonotype was detected ten times or more. V is TRBV12-3 or TRBV12-4 and J is TRBJ2-3, with a possible D match to TRBD2 (6 bases). The CDR3 is made up of 15 amino acids. Trimming shortened V by 7 bases and J by 5 bases, and 19 bases separated the two germline ends. DNA for the CDR3: TGTGCCAGCATCTGGGGGGACTTTGGAGTAGATACGCAGTATTTT. It translates to CASIWGDFGVDTQYF.

The table lists this clonotype with many counts. CDR3 loop: CASSQVRSTQETQYF. The DNA for the CDR3 is TGTGCCAGCAGCCAAGTGCGGAGTACCCAAGAGACCCAGTACTTC. The chain recombines TRBV3-1 with TRBJ2-5; D is uncertain. Trimming left V 1 base short and J 1 base short, with 10 bases between. Germline loops: CDR1 LGHDT, CDR2 YNNKEL (reference sequence). CDR3 length: 15 amino acids.

This clonotype was detected ten times or more. The chain employs TRBV14 and TRBJ2-1; 11 bases are a match to TRBD1. This CDR3 spans 16 amino acids. V lost 1 base, J lost 7 bases, and 6 bases stayed unmatched. From germline, CDR1 is SGHDN and CDR2 FVKESK. This CDR3 reads CASSQAGTGGRNEQFF. The CDR3 DNA is TGTGCCAGCAGCCAAGCCGGGACAGGGGGTCGGAATGAGCAGTTCTTC.

This clonotype occurred many times. The chain joins TRBV6-2 or TRBV6-3 to TRBJ2-1; 10 bases are a match to TRBD2. This CDR3 region has 15 residues. The germline V gene has CDR1 MNHEY and CDR2 SVGEGT. With 5 bases clipped from V and 9 bases from J, the junction kept 10 bases outside the gene matches. The CDR3: CASSATSGLWGEQFF. CDR3 coding DNA: TGTGCCAGCAGTGCGACTAGCGGGCTCTGGGGTGAGCAGTTCTTC.

This clonotype was counted at least ten times. The chain carries TRBV20-1 and TRBJ2-3; D call uncertain. Trimming shortened V by 3 bases and J by 3 bases, and 16 bases separated the two germline ends. The germline V gene encodes CDR1 DFQATT and CDR2 SNEGSKA (reference sequence). CDR3 size: 15 residues. In nucleotides, the CDR3 is TGCAGTGCTAGCCGCGGACGGCTGGGGACAGATACGCAGTATTTT. Its protein is CSASRGRLGTDTQYF.

This clonotype has ten or more counts. The V gene is TRBV29-1, the J gene TRBJ2-1; 7 bases agree with TRBD2. This CDR3 contains 16 residues. V dropped 0 bases and J dropped 3; count of bases not matched to a gene: 8. The germline CDR1 and CDR2 sequences are SQVTM and ANQGSEA. The CDR3 region is CSVEEWSSGDYNEQFF. CDR3 DNA: TGCAGCGTTGAAGAGTGGAGCAGCGGGGACTACAATGAGCAGTTCTTC.

This clonotype was seen many times. This rearrangement joins TRBV28 to TRBJ2-1; TRBD2 agrees at 8 bases. The trim removed 4 bases at V and 8 bases at J, leaving 7 bases unmatched. Germline V gives CDR1 MDHEN, CDR2 SYDVKM. The CDR3 is made up of 14 amino acids. The CDR3 nucleotides are TGTGCCAGCAGTTCACGGGGGGGCATCGATGAGCAGTTCTTC. Its protein product is CASSSRGGIDEQFF. Full variable domain (remainder filled in from reference TRBV28 and TRBJ2-1): DVKVTQSSRYLVKRTGEKVFLECVQDMDHENMFWYRQDPGLGLRLIYFSYDVKMKEKGDIPEGYSVSREKKERFSLILESASTNQTSMYLCASSSRGGIDEQFFGPGTRLTVL.

The CDR3 region is CASRPIGQLNTEAFF. CDR3 in DNA: TGTGCCAGCAGACCGATTGGACAGCTGAACACTGAAGCTTTCTTT. V and J are TRBV3-1 and TRBJ1-1; D perhaps matches TRBD1 (6 bases). Between the trimmed V and J ends, which lost 6 bases and 0 bases, there was a span of 14 bases. The germline V gene encodes CDR1 LGHDT and CDR2 YNNKEL (reference sequence). The CDR3 loop spans 15 amino acids.

This clonotype has ten or more counts. The genes are TRBV5-1 and TRBJ2-1; D not resolved. This CDR3 has 14 amino acids. Germline assignment: CDR1 SGHRS and CDR2 YFSETQ. Trimming removed 3 bases at V and 5 bases at J, with 12 bases between. CDR3 sequence: CASSSSNMNNEQFF. CDR3 DNA sequence: TGCGCCAGCAGCTCCTCTAATATGAACAATGAGCAGTTCTTC.

This clonotype has ten or more counts. The rearrangement uses TRBV29-1 and TRBJ2-1, with 7 nucleotides matching TRBD2. V shed 2 bases and J 5 bases; nucleotides not matched to a gene: 9. Germline CDR1 SQVTM, CDR2 ANQGSEA. The CDR3 is 15 amino acids. CDR3 sequence reads: CSVEPPWGGDNEQFF. CDR3 coding DNA: TGCAGCGTTGAACCCCCCTGGGGAGGGGACAATGAGCAGTTCTTC.

The table lists this clonotype with many counts. The rearrangement joins TRBV5-5 to TRBJ1-4; D might be TRBD1 (5 bases). Germline V lookup: CDR1 SGHKS, CDR2 YYEKEE (reference sequence). Deletions cut 0 bases from V and 6 bases from J, with 12 bases between. The CDR3 extends over 15 amino acids. CDR3 sequence reads: CASSLVGTPDEKLFF. The CDR3 coding sequence is TGTGCCAGCAGCTTGGTTGGGACCCCTGATGAAAAACTGTTTTTT.

This clonotype was seen more than once but under ten times. The V and J genes are TRBV5-1 and TRBJ2-7; D is perhaps TRBD1 or TRBD2 (6 bases each). Trimming cost V 0 bases and J 7 bases, with 20 bases left between them. This CDR3 is 16 amino acids long. Germline-derived CDR1 and CDR2 are SGHRS and YFSETQ. The chain's CDR3 is CASSLEGGQVRPEQYF. CDR3 coding DNA: TGCGCCAGCAGCTTGGAGGGGGGCCAAGTCAGGCCTGAGCAGTACTTC.

The table lists this clonotype with a few counts. V gene TRBV19 combines with J gene TRBJ1-4, with no clear D. The germline V gene encodes CDR1 LNHDA and CDR2 SQIVND (reference sequence). Trimming pared 5 bases from V and 6 bases from J, leaving 7 bases between. The CDR3 covers 12 residues. CDR3 sequence (DNA): TGTGCCAGTAGTCGCCGGGATGAAAAACTGTTTTTT. Translated, it gives CASSRRDEKLFF.

Many counts were recorded for this clonotype. V is TRBV27 and J is TRBJ1-5, with TRBD1 matching over 7 bases. Germline V lookup: CDR1 MNHEY, CDR2 SMNVEV (reference sequence). V gave up 7 bases and J gave up 2 bases; unmatched junction bases: 17. This CDR3 is 18 amino acids long. Here the CDR3 reads CASTKWGTGAGGNQPQHF. Here the CDR3 DNA reads TGTGCCAGCACCAAGTGGGGAACAGGGGCCGGGGGCAATCAGCCCCAGCATTTT.

By share of the sample, this clonotype is medium-sized (0.01 to 0.1%). This sequence joins TRBV18 and TRBJ1-1; D might be TRBD1 (5 bases). This CDR3 comprises 15 residues. V was cut by 2 bases and J by 6 bases, with 16 bases left in between. From germline, CDR1 is KGHSH and CDR2 LQKENI. The CDR3 sequence is CASSPGQGGSAEAFF. CDR3 in DNA: TGTGCCAGCTCACCAGGTCAGGGTGGGTCGGCTGAAGCTTTCTTT.

The genes are TRBV5-6 and TRBJ1-1, with D possibly TRBD1 on 5 matching bases. The V end lost 4 bases, the J end lost 0 bases, and 10 bases lay between the germline ends. The length of the CDR3 is 14 residues. Germline loops: CDR1 SGHDT, CDR2 YYEEEE. The chain's CDR3 is CASSLGPLNTEAFF. The CDR3 DNA reads TGTGCCAGCAGCCTGGGACCGTTGAACACTGAAGCTTTCTTT.

In this sample, this clonotype turned up many times. The chain has TRBV4-2 and TRBJ2-5; D is unclear. Trimming stripped 4 bases from V and 3 bases from J, with 9 bases between. The CDR3 has 13 residues. Germline V gene sequence: CDR1 LGHNA, CDR2 YNFKEQ. The CDR3 here is CASSRGGEETQYF. CDR3 nucleotide sequence: TGTGCCAGCAGCCGAGGTGGGGAAGAGACCCAGTACTTC.

There are many counts of this clonotype. The chain joins TRBV7-8 to TRBJ2-4, with D possibly being TRBD1 (5 bases). Germline-derived CDR1 and CDR2 are SGHVS and FQNEAQ. CDR3 size: 16 residues. The ends were cut back, 1 base at V and 2 bases at J, with 12 bases in the middle. CDR3 residues: CASSLGPGMTKNIQYF. CDR3 sequence (DNA): TGTGCCAGCAGCTTAGGGCCAGGGATGACCAAAAACATTCAGTACTTC.

This clonotype was recorded a few times. V is TRBV10-3 and J is TRBJ2-3; D is uncertain. Trimming removed 4 bases from V and 5 bases from J, with 16 bases in between. From germline, CDR1 is ENHRY and CDR2 SYGVKD. CDR3 size: 15 residues. CDR3 region: CAISVRHPSEDTQYF. CDR3 nucleotide sequence: TGTGCCATCAGTGTTAGACACCCCTCGGAAGATACGCAGTATTTT.

In this sample, this clonotype turned up many times. The V gene is TRBV6-5, the J gene TRBJ1-4; a possible D gene is TRBD1 (5 bases). Germline assignment: CDR1 MNHEY and CDR2 SVGAGI. The V gene lost 0 bases and the J gene lost 7 bases, with 9 bases spanning the gap. CDR3 size: 14 residues. The CDR3 DNA is TGTGCCAGCAGTTACTCGGGGGTCGGTGAAAAACTGTTTTTT. Protein product: CASSYSGVGEKLFF.

This clonotype came up many times. The rearrangement uses TRBV13 and TRBJ1-2; TRBD1 agrees at 9 bases. Germline CDR1 PRHDT, CDR2 FYEKMQ (reference sequence). This CDR3 comprises 17 residues. The V gene end was trimmed by 4 bases and the J gene end by 4 bases; junction bases not matched to a gene: 13. The CDR3 spells CASSSMSGTGLTYGYTF. Here the CDR3 DNA reads TGTGCCAGCAGCTCCATGTCGGGGACAGGGCTTACCTATGGCTACACCTTC.